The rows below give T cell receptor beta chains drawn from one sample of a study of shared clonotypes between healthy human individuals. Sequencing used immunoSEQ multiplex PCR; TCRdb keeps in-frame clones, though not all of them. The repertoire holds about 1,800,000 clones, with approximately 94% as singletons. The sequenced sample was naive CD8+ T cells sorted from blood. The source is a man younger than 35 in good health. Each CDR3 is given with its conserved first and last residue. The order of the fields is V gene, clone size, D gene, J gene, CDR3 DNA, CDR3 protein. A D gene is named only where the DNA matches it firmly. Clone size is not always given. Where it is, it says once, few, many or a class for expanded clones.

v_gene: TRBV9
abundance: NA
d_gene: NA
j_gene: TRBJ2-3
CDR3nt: TGTGCCAGCAGCATATACAGGGATGACACTAGCACAGATACGCAGTATTTT
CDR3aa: CASSIYRDDTSTDTQYF

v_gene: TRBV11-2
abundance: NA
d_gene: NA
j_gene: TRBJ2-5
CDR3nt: TGTGCCAGCAGCGGGTGGGGGAGGTACCAAGAGACCCAGTACTTC
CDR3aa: CASSGWGRYQETQYF

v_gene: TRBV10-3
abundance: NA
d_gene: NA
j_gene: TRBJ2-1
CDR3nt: TGTGCCATCAGTGCCGGTAGCGCGTACAATGAGCAGTTCTTC
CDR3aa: CAISAGSAYNEQFF

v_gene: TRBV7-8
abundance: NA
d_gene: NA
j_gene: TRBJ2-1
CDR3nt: TGTGCCAGCAGCTTGGGATGGGGTGGCAATGAGCAGTTCTTC
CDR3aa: CASSLGWGGNEQFF

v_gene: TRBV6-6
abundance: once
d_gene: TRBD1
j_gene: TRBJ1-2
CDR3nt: TGTGCCAGCCTTTTTGCGGGACAGGGAGAAGGCGGCTACACCTTC
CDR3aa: CASLFAGQGEGGYTF

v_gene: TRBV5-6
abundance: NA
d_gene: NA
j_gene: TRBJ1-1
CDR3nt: TGTGCCAGCAGCGACAGACAGGACACTGAAGCTTTCTTT
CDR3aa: CASSDRQDTEAFF

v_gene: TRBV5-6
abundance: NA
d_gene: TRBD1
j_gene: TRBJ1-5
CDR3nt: TGTGCCAGCAGCGCAATGACAGGGGGGCAGCCCCAGCATTTT
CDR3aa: CASSAMTGGQPQHF

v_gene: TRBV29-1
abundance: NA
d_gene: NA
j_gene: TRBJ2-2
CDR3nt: TGCAGCGTTGAGCTAGCCGGGCACACCGGGGAGCTGTTTTTT
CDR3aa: CSVELAGHTGELFF

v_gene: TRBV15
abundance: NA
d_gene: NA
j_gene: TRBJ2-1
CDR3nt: TGTGCCACCAGCAGAGTAACAGGGAATGAGCAGTTCTTC
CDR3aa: CATSRVTGNEQFF

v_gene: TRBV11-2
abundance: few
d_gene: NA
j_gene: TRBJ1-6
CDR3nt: TGTGCCAGCAGCTTAGCAGGGGACGGTAATTCACCCCTCCACTTT
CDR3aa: CASSLAGDGNSPLHF

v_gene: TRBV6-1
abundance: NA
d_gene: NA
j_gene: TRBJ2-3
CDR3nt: TGTGCCAGCAGTGAAATGGGGCCAGTAAGCACAGATACGCAGTATTTT
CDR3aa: CASSEMGPVSTDTQYF

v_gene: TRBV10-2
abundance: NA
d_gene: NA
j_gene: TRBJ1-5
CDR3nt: TGCGCCAGCGGTCTGGGGTCGGTTTTAGGCAATCAGCCCCAGCATTTT
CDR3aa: CASGLGSVLGNQPQHF

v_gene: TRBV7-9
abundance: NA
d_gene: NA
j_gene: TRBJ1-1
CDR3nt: TGTGCCAGCAGGGACGATATGAGGGGGGAAGCTTTCTTT
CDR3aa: CASRDDMRGEAFF

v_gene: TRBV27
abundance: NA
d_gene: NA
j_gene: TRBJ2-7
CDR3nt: TGTGCCAGCAGTTTAAAACTAAACTACGAGCAGTACTTC
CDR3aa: CASSLKLNYEQYF

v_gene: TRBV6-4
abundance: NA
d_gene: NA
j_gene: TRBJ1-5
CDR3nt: TGTGCCAGCAGGCCCCAGCATTTT
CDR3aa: CASRPQHF

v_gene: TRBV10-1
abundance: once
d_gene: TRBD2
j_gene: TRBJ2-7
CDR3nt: TGCGCCAGCAGTGAGTCACCGGGACTAACCTACGAGCAGTACTTC
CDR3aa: CASSESPGLTYEQYF

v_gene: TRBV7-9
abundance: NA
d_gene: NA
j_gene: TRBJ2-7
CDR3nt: TGTGCCAGCAGCTTAGCGCTAACGGAGCAGTACTTC
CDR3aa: CASSLALTEQYF